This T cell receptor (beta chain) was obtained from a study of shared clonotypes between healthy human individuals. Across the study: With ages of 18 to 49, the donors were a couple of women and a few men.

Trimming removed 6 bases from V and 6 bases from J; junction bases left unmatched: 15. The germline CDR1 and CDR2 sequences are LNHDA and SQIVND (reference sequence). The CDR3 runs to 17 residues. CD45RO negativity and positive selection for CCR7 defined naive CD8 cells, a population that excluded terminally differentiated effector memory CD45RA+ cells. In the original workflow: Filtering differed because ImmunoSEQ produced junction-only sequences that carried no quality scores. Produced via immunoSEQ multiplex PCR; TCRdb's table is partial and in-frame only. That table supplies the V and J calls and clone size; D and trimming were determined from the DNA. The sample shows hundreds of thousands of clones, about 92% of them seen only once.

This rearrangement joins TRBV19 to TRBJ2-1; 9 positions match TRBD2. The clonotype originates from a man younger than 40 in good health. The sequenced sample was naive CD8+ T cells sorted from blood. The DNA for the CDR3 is TGTGCCAGTAGCCCTCTTGGAGGGACTAGCCGCCTCAATGAGCAGTTCTTC. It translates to CASSPLGGTSRLNEQFF.